These T cell receptor beta chains were read from a single sample in a study of CD8 T cells in ankylosing spondylitis. TCRdb used MiXCR to reprocess the 5' RACE reads, holding one entry per CDR3 protein. The sample has roughly 370,000 distinct CDR3 sequences; about 22% are singletons. The sequenced sample consisted of blood, either unsorted or a sorted T cell fraction (not recorded which). These receptors were taken from a male donor with ankylosing spondylitis. Each CDR3 is given with its conserved first and last residue. The order of the fields is V gene, J gene, clone size, D gene, CDR3 DNA, CDR3 protein. D genes are given only for firm matches. Only some rows state a clone size, as once, few, many or a class for expanded clones.

>TRBV5-1|TRBJ2-7|few|TRBD1
TGCGCCAGCAGCTTGGATGGGACAGGGGGCATCGAGCAGTACTTC
CASSLDGTGGIEQYF
>TRBV28|TRBJ2-3|-|TRBD2
TGTGCCAGCACAGGTTGGGAGCGGGATAGCACAGATACGCAGTATTTT
CASTGWERDSTDTQYF
>TRBV19|TRBJ1-2|few|-
TGTGCCAGTAGTTCGATGAGGGCAGTCTATGGCTACACCTTC
CASSSMRAVYGYTF
>TRBV20-1|TRBJ1-2|few|-
TGCAGTGCTAGTTTCTCCGGGAACAGTGGCTACACCTTC
CSASFSGNSGYTF
>TRBV11-3|TRBJ2-1|few|TRBD2
TGTGCCAGCAGCTTAGACTCGGGCGGGAGCCTTGAGCAGTTCTTC
CASSLDSGGSLEQFF
>TRBV5-1|TRBJ1-1|many|-
TGCGCCAGCAGCTCGGGACTCAAGAACACTGAAGCTTTCTTT
CASSSGLKNTEAFF
>TRBV4-3|TRBJ2-7|few|TRBD2
TGCGCCAGCAGCCAGCGGGCTAGCGGGAGTGGTGAGCAGTACTTC
CASSQRASGSGEQYF
>TRBV2|TRBJ2-1|once|TRBD1
TGTGCCAGCAAGGCGACAGGGGTTTACAATGAGCAGTTCTTC
CASKATGVYNEQFF
>TRBV5-1|TRBJ2-2|few|TRBD2
TGCGCCAGCAGCGCGGGACTAGCTTACACCGGGGAGCTGTTTTTT
CASSAGLAYTGELFF
>TRBV11-3|TRBJ2-3|-|-
TGTGCCAGCAGCTTATCCACTAAAACAGATACGCAGTATTTT
CASSLSTKTDTQYF